This note documents a single T cell receptor (beta chain) sequence. This sample stems from a study of T cell changes during pregnancy in multiple sclerosis. Only in-frame clones appear in the TCRdb table, and some are missing; sequencing was by immunoSEQ multiplex PCR. The data contain just over 80,000 clones, about 95% of them singletons. CDR1 MNHEY and CDR2 SMNVEV come from the germline V gene (reference sequence). Germline trimming cut 0 bases from V and 5 bases from J; bases unmatched to any gene: 3. CDR3 length: 14 residues. V and J are TRBV27 and TRBJ2-5; 7 bases agree with TRBD1. The sequences come from peripheral blood, collected in the second trimester of pregnancy. The receptor was derived from a female donor with multiple sclerosis, enrolled in a pregnancy study. The DNA for the CDR3 is TGTGCCAGCAGTTTATCGACAGGGAGTGAGACCCAGTACTTC. As protein: CASSLSTGSETQYF.